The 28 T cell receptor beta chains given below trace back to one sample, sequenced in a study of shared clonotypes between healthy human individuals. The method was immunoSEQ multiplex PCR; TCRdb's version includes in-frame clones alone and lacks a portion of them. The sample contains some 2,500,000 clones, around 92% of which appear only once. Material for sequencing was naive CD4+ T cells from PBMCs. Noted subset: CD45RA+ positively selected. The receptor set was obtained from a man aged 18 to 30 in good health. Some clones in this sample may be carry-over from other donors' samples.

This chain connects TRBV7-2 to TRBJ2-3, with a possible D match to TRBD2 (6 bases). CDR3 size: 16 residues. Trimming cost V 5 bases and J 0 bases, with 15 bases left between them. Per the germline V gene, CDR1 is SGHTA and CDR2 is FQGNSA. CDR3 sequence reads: CASSPHLATSTDTQYF. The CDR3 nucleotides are TGTGCCAGCAGCCCCCATCTAGCGACTAGCACAGATACGCAGTATTTT.

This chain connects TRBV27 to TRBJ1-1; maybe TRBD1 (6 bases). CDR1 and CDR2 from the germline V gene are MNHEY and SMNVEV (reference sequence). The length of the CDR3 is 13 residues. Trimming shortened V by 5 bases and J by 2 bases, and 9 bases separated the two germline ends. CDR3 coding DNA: TGTGCCAGCAGTGTACAGGGTAACACTGAAGCTTTCTTT. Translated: CASSVQGNTEAFF.

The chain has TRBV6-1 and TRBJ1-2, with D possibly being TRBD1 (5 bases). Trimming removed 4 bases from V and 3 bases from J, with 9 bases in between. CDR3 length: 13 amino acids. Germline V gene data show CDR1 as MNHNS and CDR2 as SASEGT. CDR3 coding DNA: TGTGCCAGCAGTGTATGGGGGGACTATGGCTACACCTTC. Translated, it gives CASSVWGDYGYTF.

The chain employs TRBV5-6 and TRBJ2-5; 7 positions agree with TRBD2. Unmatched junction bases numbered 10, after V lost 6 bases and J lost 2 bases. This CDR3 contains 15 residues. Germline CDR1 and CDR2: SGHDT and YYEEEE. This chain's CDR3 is CASTLAGRTQETQYF. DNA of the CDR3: TGTGCCAGCACCCTTGCCGGGAGGACTCAAGAGACCCAGTACTTC.

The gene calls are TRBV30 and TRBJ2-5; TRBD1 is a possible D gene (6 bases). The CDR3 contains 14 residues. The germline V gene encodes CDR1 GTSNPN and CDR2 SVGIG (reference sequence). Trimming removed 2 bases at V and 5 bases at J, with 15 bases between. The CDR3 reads CAWSLLAGEETQYF. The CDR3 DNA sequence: TGTGCCTGGAGTCTGTTGGCAGGGGAGGAGACCCAGTACTTC.

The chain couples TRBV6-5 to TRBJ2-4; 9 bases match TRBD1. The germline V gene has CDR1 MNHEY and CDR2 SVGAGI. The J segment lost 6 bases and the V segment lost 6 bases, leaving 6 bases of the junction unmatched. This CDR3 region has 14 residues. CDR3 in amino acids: CASRPGTGRNIQYF. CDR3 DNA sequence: TGTGCCAGCAGACCCGGGACAGGGAGAAACATTCAGTACTTC.

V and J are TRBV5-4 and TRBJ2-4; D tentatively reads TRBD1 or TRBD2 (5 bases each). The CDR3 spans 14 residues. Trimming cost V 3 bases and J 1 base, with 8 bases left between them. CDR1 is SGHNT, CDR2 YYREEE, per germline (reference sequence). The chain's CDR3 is CASSSRDAKNIQYF. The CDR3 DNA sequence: TGTGCCAGCAGCTCCCGGGACGCCAAAAACATTCAGTACTTC.

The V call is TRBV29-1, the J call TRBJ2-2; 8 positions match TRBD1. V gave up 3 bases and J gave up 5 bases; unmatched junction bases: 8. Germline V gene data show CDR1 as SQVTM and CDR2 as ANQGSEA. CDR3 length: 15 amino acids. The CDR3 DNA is TGCAGCGTTGAGAGCGTGACAGGGGTGACCGGGGAGCTGTTTTTT. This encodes CSVESVTGVTGELFF.

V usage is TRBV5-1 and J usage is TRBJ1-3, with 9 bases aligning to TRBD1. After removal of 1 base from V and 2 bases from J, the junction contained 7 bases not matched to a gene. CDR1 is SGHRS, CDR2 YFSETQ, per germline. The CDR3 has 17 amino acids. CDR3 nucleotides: TGCGCCAGCAGCTTGAGAGCGGGACAGGGAACTGGAAACACCATATATTTT. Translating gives CASSLRAGQGTGNTIYF.

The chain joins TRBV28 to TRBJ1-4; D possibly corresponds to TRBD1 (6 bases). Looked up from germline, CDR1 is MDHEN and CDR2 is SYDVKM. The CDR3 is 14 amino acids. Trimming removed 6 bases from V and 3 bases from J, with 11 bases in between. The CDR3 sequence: CASSATGPNEKLFF. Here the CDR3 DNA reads TGTGCCAGCAGCGCTACAGGGCCTAATGAAAAACTGTTTTTT.

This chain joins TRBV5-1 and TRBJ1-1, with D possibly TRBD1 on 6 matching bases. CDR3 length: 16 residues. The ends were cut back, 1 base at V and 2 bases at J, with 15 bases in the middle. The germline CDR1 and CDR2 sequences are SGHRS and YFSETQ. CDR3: CASSLYRATSNTEAFF. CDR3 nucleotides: TGCGCCAGCAGCTTGTACAGGGCAACTTCTAACACTGAAGCTTTCTTT.

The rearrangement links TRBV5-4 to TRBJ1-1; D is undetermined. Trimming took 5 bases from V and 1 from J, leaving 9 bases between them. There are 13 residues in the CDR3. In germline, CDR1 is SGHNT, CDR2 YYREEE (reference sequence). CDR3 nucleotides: TGTGCCAGCAGGACCAAAAAGAACACTGAAGCTTTCTTT. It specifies CASRTKKNTEAFF.

The CDR3 DNA sequence: TGTGCCAGCAGCTTAGGTCGGGCCGGGGAGCTGTTTTTT. Translated, it gives CASSLGRAGELFF. The chain is built from TRBV11-3 and TRBJ2-2; D gene uncertain. The CDR3 consists of 13 residues. Germline assignment: CDR1 SGHNT and CDR2 YENEEA. Trimming removed 1 base from V and 6 bases from J, with 6 bases in between.

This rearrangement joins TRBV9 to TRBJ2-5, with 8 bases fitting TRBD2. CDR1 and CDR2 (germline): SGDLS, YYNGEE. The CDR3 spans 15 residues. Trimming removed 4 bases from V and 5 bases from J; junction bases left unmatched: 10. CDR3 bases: TGTGCCAGCAGCCCAGGGGCGGGAGGTAGGGAGACCCAGTACTTC. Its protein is CASSPGAGGRETQYF.

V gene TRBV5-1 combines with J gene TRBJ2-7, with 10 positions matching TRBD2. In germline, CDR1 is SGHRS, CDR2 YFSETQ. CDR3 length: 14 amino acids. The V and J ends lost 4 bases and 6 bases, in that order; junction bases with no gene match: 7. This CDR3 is CASSPTSGTFEQYF. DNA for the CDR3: TGCGCCAGCAGCCCTACTAGCGGGACGTTCGAGCAGTACTTC.

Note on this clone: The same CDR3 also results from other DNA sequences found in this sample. Written as DNA, the CDR3 is TGTGCCATCAGTGAGTCAGCAGGAAACACCATATATTTT. It is translated as CAISESAGNTIYF. The J gene is TRBJ1-3, the V gene TRBV10-3; the D is unclear. V shed 0 bases and J shed 4 bases, with 4 bases lying between them. The CDR3 is 13 amino acids. Germline CDR1 is ENHRY and CDR2 is SYGVKD.

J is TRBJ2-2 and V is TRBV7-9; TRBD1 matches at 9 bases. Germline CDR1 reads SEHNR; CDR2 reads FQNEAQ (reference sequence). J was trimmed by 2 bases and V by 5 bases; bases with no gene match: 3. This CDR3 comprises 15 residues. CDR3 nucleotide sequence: TGTGCCAGCAGCCAGGGACAGGGTAACACCGGGGAGCTGTTTTTT. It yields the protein CASSQGQGNTGELFF.

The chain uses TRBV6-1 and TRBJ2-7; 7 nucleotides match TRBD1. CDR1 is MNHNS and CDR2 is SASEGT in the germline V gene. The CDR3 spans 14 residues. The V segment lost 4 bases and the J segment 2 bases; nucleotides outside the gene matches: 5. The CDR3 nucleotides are TGTGCCAGCAGTGGAGACAGGGCACCCTACGAGCAGTACTTC. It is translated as CASSGDRAPYEQYF.

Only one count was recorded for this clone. The CDR3 here is CASSYLMDTLGQPQHF. In DNA, the CDR3 is TGTGCCAGCAGTTACCTTATGGACACGCTCGGTCAGCCCCAGCATTTT. This sequence joins TRBV6-6 and TRBJ1-5; a weak D match, TRBD1 (5 bases). This CDR3 contains 16 residues. Trimming cost V 2 bases and J 6 bases, with 17 bases left between them. CDR1 is MNHNY, CDR2 SVGAGI, per germline (reference sequence).

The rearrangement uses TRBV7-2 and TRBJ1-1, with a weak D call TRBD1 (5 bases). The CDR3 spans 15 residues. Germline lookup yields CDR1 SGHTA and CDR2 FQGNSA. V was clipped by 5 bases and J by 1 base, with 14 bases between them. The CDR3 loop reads CASSPRGRRNTEAFF. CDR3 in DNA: TGTGCCAGCAGCCCCCGGGGACGGCGGAACACTGAAGCTTTCTTT.

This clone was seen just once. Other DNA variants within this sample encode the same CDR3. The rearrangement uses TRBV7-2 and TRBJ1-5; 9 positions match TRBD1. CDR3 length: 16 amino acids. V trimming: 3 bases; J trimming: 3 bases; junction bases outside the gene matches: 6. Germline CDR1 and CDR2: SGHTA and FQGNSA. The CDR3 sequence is CASSLVQGALNQPQHF. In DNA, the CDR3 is TGTGCCAGCAGCTTGGTACAGGGGGCCCTCAATCAGCCCCAGCATTTT.

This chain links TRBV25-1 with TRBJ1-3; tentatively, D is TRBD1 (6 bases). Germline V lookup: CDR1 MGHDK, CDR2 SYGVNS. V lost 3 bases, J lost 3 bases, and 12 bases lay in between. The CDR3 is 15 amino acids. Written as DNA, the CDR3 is TGTGCCAGCAGTGAGGCAGGGGCCGGTGGAAACACCATATATTTT. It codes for CASSEAGAGGNTIYF.

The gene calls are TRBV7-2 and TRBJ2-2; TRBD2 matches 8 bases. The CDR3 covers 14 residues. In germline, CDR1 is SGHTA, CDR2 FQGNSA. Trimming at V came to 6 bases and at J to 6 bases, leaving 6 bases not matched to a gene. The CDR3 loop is CASSLAREAGELFF. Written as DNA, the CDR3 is TGTGCCAGCAGTCTAGCGCGGGAGGCCGGGGAGCTGTTTTTT.

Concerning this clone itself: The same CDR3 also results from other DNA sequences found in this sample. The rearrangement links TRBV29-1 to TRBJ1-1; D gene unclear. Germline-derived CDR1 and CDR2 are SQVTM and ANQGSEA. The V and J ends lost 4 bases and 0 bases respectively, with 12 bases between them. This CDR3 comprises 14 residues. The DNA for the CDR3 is TGCAGCGTTGTAGGTAGATTAATGAACACTGAAGCTTTCTTT. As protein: CSVVGRLMNTEAFF.

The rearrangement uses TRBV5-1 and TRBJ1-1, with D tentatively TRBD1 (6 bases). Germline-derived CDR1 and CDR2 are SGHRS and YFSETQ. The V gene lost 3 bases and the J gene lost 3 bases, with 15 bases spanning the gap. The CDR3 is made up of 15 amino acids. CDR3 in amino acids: CASSWETGIDTEAFF. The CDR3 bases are TGCGCCAGCAGCTGGGAGACAGGAATAGACACTGAAGCTTTCTTT.

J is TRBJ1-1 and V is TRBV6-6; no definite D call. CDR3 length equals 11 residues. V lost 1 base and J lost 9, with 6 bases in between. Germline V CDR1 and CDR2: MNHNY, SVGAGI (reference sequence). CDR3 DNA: TGTGCCAGCAGTTACTGGGGAAAAGCTTTCTTT. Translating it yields CASSYWGKAFF.

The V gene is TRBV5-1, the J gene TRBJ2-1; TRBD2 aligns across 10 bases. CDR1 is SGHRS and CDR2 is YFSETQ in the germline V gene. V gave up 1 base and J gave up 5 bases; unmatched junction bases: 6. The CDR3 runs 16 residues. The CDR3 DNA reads TGCGCCAGCAGCTTGAGTTGGAGCGGGAGGGACAATGAGCAGTTCTTC. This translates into CASSLSWSGRDNEQFF.

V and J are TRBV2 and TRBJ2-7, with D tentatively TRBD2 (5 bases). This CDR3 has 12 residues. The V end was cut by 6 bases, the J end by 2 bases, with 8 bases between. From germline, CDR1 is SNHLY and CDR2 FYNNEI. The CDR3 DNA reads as TGTGCCAGCAGCCGGGAAACCTACGAGCAGTACTTC. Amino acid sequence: CASSRETYEQYF. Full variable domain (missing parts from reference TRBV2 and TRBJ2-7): EPEVTQTPSHQVTQMGQEVILRCVPISNHLYFYWYRQILGQKVEFLVSFYNNEISEKSEIFDDQFSVERPDGSNFTLKIRSTKLEDSAMYFCASSRETYEQYFGPGTRLTVT.